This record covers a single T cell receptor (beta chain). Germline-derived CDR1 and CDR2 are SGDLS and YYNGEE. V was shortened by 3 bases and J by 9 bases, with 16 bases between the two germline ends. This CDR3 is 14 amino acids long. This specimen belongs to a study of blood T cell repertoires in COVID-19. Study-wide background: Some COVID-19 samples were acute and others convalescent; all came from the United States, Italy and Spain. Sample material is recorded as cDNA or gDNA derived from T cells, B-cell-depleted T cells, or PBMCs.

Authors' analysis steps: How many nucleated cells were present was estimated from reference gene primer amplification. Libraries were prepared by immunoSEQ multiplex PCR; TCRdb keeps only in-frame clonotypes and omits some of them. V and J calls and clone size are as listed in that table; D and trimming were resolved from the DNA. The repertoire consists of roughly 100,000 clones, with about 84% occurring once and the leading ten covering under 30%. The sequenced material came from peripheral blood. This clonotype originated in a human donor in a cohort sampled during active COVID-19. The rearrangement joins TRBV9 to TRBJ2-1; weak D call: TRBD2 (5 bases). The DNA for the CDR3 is TGTGCCAGCAGCGGGTCCGAGGGTCGGGGTGAGCAGTTCTTC. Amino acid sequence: CASSGSEGRGEQFF. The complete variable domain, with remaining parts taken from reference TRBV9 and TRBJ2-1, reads DSGVTQTPKHLITATGQRVTLRCSPRSGDLSVYWYQQSLDQGLQFLIQYYNGEERAKGNILERFSAQQFPDLHSELNLSSLELGDSALYFCASSGSEGRGEQFFGPGTRLTVL.